A selection of T cell receptor beta chains follows, all from one sample in a study of T cell responses to AZD1222 COVID-19 vaccine. The method was immunoSEQ multiplex PCR; TCRdb's version includes in-frame clones alone and lacks a portion of them. Counted here are under 200,000 clones, around 95% occurring once; the ten biggest clones make up approximately 0.64%. Here the sequenced sample was peripheral blood, taken on day 0 of AZD1222 vaccination. The receptors derive from an adult in good health. CDR3s include the opening cysteine and the closing phenylalanine or tryptophan. Fields, in order: J gene, clone size, V gene, D gene, CDR3 protein, CDR3 DNA. The D gene is left open where the match is weak. Not every row has a clone size; where given, it reads once, few, many or a size class.

j_gene: TRBJ1-2
abundance: -
v_gene: TRBV27
d_gene: TRBD1
CDR3aa: CASKGLGTGHGYTF
CDR3nt: TGTGCCAGCAAAGGTCTTGGGACAGGCCATGGCTACACCTTC

j_gene: TRBJ1-1
abundance: -
v_gene: TRBV28
d_gene: -
CDR3aa: CASSLYLGGVTEAFF
CDR3nt: TGTGCCAGCAGTTTATACCTCGGAGGGGTGACTGAAGCTTTCTTT

j_gene: TRBJ1-5
abundance: once
v_gene: TRBV15
d_gene: TRBD1
CDR3aa: CATSRTGSLSNQPQHF
CDR3nt: TGTGCCACCAGCAGGACAGGGAGTCTGAGCAATCAGCCCCAGCATTTT

j_gene: TRBJ2-3
abundance: -
v_gene: TRBV3-1/TRBV3-2
d_gene: -
CDR3aa: CASSQADTQYF
CDR3nt: TGTGCCAGCAGCCAAGCAGATACGCAGTATTTT

j_gene: TRBJ2-5
abundance: -
v_gene: TRBV14
d_gene: TRBD2
CDR3aa: CASSQSGLADLEYF
CDR3nt: TGTGCCAGCAGCCAGTCGGGACTAGCGGACCTCGAGTACTTC

j_gene: TRBJ1-1
abundance: -
v_gene: TRBV27
d_gene: -
CDR3aa: CASSLRGGGTEAFF
CDR3nt: TGTGCCAGCAGTTTACGGGGAGGTGGCACTGAAGCTTTCTTT

j_gene: TRBJ1-1
abundance: -
v_gene: TRBV11-3
d_gene: -
CDR3aa: CASSLDRGTEAFF
CDR3nt: TGTGCCAGCAGCTTAGATCGGGGCACTGAAGCTTTCTTT

j_gene: TRBJ1-1
abundance: once
v_gene: TRBV5-1
d_gene: -
CDR3aa: CASSLQPGNTEAFF
CDR3nt: TGCGCCAGCAGCTTACAACCAGGGAACACTGAAGCTTTCTTT

j_gene: TRBJ2-6
abundance: -
v_gene: TRBV3-1/TRBV3-2
d_gene: -
CDR3aa: CASSQAWGGLSGANVLTF
CDR3nt: TGTGCCAGCAGCCAAGCGTGGGGGGGCCTCTCTGGGGCCAACGTCCTGACTTTC

j_gene: TRBJ2-5
abundance: -
v_gene: TRBV5-1
d_gene: -
CDR3aa: CASSLANRAANQETQYF
CDR3nt: TGCGCCAGCAGCTTGGCCAATCGGGCCGCCAACCAAGAGACCCAGTACTTC

j_gene: TRBJ1-1
abundance: -
v_gene: TRBV10-3
d_gene: -
CDR3aa: CAISDGRAGTEAFF
CDR3nt: TGTGCCATCAGTGATGGAAGGGCGGGCACTGAAGCTTTCTTT

j_gene: TRBJ2-1
abundance: -
v_gene: TRBV11-2
d_gene: -
CDR3aa: CASSPDRGGSYEQFF
CDR3nt: TGTGCCAGCAGCCCTGACAGGGGAGGGTCCTATGAGCAGTTCTTC

j_gene: TRBJ1-2
abundance: -
v_gene: TRBV6-5
d_gene: -
CDR3aa: CASSYLADGTLYGYTF
CDR3nt: TGTGCCAGCAGTTACTTGGCGGATGGGACTCTCTATGGCTACACCTTC

j_gene: TRBJ1-1
abundance: -
v_gene: TRBV27
d_gene: -
CDR3aa: CASSLEAGSNTEAFF
CDR3nt: TGTGCCAGCAGTTTGGAGGCCGGGTCTAACACTGAAGCTTTCTTT

j_gene: TRBJ2-5
abundance: once
v_gene: TRBV2
d_gene: -
CDR3aa: CASSEAGTETQYF
CDR3nt: TGTGCCAGCAGTGAAGCCGGGACAGAGACCCAGTACTTC

j_gene: TRBJ1-2
abundance: -
v_gene: TRBV10-3
d_gene: -
CDR3aa: CATQREGTNYGYTF
CDR3nt: TGTGCCACCCAGCGGGAGGGGACTAACTATGGCTACACCTTC

j_gene: TRBJ2-5
abundance: -
v_gene: TRBV28
d_gene: -
CDR3aa: CASSSLTSLFQETQYF
CDR3nt: TGTGCCAGCAGTAGCCTCACTAGTCTCTTCCAAGAGACCCAGTACTTC

j_gene: TRBJ2-3
abundance: -
v_gene: TRBV5-4
d_gene: -
CDR3aa: CASSLDRDTQYF
CDR3nt: TGTGCCAGCAGCTTGGACAGAGATACGCAGTATTTT

j_gene: TRBJ1-2
abundance: -
v_gene: TRBV11-2
d_gene: TRBD1
CDR3aa: CASSLDPLPWTGKGYTF
CDR3nt: TGTGCCAGCAGCTTAGATCCTCTCCCCTGGACAGGGAAGGGCTACACCTTC

j_gene: TRBJ1-2
abundance: -
v_gene: TRBV5-4
d_gene: TRBD1
CDR3aa: CASSRTGFDGYTF
CDR3nt: TGTGCCAGCAGCCGGACAGGGTTCGATGGCTACACCTTC

j_gene: TRBJ2-1
abundance: -
v_gene: TRBV18
d_gene: -
CDR3aa: CASYPGRGDNEQFF
CDR3nt: TGTGCCAGCTACCCCGGCCGCGGAGACAATGAGCAGTTCTTC

j_gene: TRBJ2-7
abundance: -
v_gene: TRBV11-2
d_gene: TRBD1
CDR3aa: CASSGDRGQQYF
CDR3nt: TGTGCCAGCAGCGGGGACAGGGGGCAGCAGTACTTC

j_gene: TRBJ1-1
abundance: -
v_gene: TRBV19
d_gene: -
CDR3aa: CASRRNVGIPLAEAFF
CDR3nt: TGTGCCAGTAGAAGGAATGTCGGCATACCCTTGGCTGAAGCTTTCTTT

j_gene: TRBJ1-2
abundance: -
v_gene: TRBV19
d_gene: -
CDR3aa: CASSIVTGSDYGYTF
CDR3nt: TGTGCCAGTAGTATAGTGACGGGGTCGGACTATGGCTACACCTTC

j_gene: TRBJ2-1
abundance: -
v_gene: TRBV5-1
d_gene: -
CDR3aa: CASSLAGVRINEQFF
CDR3nt: TGCGCCAGCAGCTTGGCGGGAGTAAGGATCAATGAGCAGTTCTTC

j_gene: TRBJ2-5
abundance: -
v_gene: TRBV7-9
d_gene: -
CDR3aa: CASESDAGSETQYF
CDR3nt: TGTGCCAGCGAAAGCGATGCGGGATCGGAGACCCAGTACTTC